The rows below give T cell receptor beta chains drawn from one sample of a study of blood T cell repertoires in COVID-19. Using immunoSEQ multiplex PCR, the repertoire was profiled, and TCRdb retains in-frame clones only, with some absent. Of 300,000 to 450,000 clones listed, 87% are singletons. The sequencing sample was made of PBMCs or T cells enriched from blood (not recorded which). The receptors derive from a woman in her twenties or thirties who had recovered from COVID-19. Both conserved end residues are part of each CDR3. A D gene is named only where the DNA matches it firmly. Only some rows state a clone size, as once, few, many or a class for expanded clones.

clone size	J gene	V gene	D gene	CDR3 DNA	CDR3 protein
NA	TRBJ1-1	TRBV7-2	TRBD1	TGTGCCAGCAGCGCACAGGGGGGGACTGAAGCTTTCTTT	CASSAQGGTEAFF
NA	TRBJ2-4	TRBV5-1	NA	TGCGCCAGCAGCCCATCAGGGGCCAAAAACATTCAGTACTTC	CASSPSGAKNIQYF
NA	TRBJ1-3	TRBV28	NA	TGTGCCAGCAGTAATTCGGGTCCCCACTCTGGAAACACCATATATTTT	CASSNSGPHSGNTIYF
once	TRBJ2-5	TRBV27	TRBD2	TGTGCCAGCAGTTTGACTAGCGGGGGCCAAGAGACCCAGTACTTC	CASSLTSGGQETQYF
few	TRBJ2-7	TRBV6-1	TRBD2	TGTGCCAGCAGTGAAGAGCTAGCGGGGGCCTACGAGCAGTACTTC	CASSEELAGAYEQYF
NA	TRBJ2-6	TRBV15	NA	TGTGCCACCAGCAGCCGACAGGTCTCTGGGGCCAACGTCCTGACTTTC	CATSSRQVSGANVLTF
NA	TRBJ2-1	TRBV7-6	NA	TGTGCCAGCAGCCAATTATCTAGGGGGACAATCTACAATGAGCAGTTCTTC	CASSQLSRGTIYNEQFF
NA	TRBJ2-5	TRBV7-9	NA	TGTGCCAGCAGCTTAGTAGGAGGGGTAGAGACCCAGTACTTC	CASSLVGGVETQYF
NA	TRBJ2-1	TRBV7-9	TRBD1	TGTGCCAGCAGGGGACAGGGAAAGCGGGGATCCTACAATGAGCAGTTCTTC	CASRGQGKRGSYNEQFF
NA	TRBJ1-5	TRBV4-1	NA	TGCGCCAGCAGCCAAGGTATTAGCAATCAGCCCCAGCATTTT	CASSQGISNQPQHF
NA	TRBJ1-3	TRBV4-3	NA	TGCGCCAGCAGCCTTGGGGCCTCCTCCGGAAACACCATATATTTT	CASSLGASSGNTIYF
NA	TRBJ2-2	TRBV5-4	NA	TGTGCCAGCAGCTTACTATCCCCCGGGACCGGGGAGCTGTTTTTT	CASSLLSPGTGELFF
NA	TRBJ2-3	TRBV7-9	NA	TGTGCCAGCAGCTACGGACAGAGCACAGATACGCAGTATTTT	CASSYGQSTDTQYF
NA	TRBJ1-5	TRBV19	TRBD1	TGTGCCAGTAGTCTAACAGGGGGTTTAAGCAATCAGCCCCAGCATTTT	CASSLTGGLSNQPQHF
NA	TRBJ2-2	TRBV9	TRBD1	TGTGCCAGCAGCTGGGACAGGGCGGGCACCGGGGAGCTGTTTTTT	CASSWDRAGTGELFF
few	TRBJ1-1	TRBV6-5	NA	TGTGCCAGCAGTTACTCGGCAGGCGAAGCTTTCTTT	CASSYSAGEAFF
NA	TRBJ1-2	TRBV7-2	TRBD1	TGTGCCAGCAGTTATGGACAGGGTCGCTATGGCTACACCTTC	CASSYGQGRYGYTF
once	TRBJ2-3	TRBV7-2	TRBD2	TGTGCCAGCAGCTTAGAACTAGCGGGGGCCAGGGTGACAGATACGCAGTATTTT	CASSLELAGARVTDTQYF
NA	TRBJ2-5	TRBV19	NA	TGTGCCAGTAGTATAGACGGGGGAGGGACCCAGTACTTC	CASSIDGGGTQYF
NA	TRBJ1-6	TRBV5-4	NA	TGTGCCAGCAGTTCACAGGGAGTGTTTAATTCACCCCTCCACTTT	CASSSQGVFNSPLHF
NA	TRBJ1-2	TRBV14	NA	TGTGCCAGCAGCCAAGTTCACATATATGGCTACACCTTC	CASSQVHIYGYTF
NA	TRBJ1-1	TRBV27	NA	TGTGCCAGCAGTGGGGGGGGGCTAGACACTGAAGCTTTCTTT	CASSGGGLDTEAFF